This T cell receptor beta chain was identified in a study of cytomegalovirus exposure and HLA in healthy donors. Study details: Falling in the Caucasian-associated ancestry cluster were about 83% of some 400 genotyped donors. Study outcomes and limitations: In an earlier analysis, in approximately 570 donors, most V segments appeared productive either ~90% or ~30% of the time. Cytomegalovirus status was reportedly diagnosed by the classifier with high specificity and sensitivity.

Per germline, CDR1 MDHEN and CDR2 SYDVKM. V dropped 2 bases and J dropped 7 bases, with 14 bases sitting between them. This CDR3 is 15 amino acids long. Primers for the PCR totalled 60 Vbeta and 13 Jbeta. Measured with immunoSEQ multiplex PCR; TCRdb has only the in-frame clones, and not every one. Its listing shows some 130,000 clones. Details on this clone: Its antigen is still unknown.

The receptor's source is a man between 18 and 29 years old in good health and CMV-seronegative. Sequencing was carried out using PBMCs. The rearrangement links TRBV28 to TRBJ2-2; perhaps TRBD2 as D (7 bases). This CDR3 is CASSLGKGEGGELFF. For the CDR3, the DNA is TGTGCCAGCAGTTTAGGGAAGGGGGAGGGCGGGGAGCTGTTTTTT. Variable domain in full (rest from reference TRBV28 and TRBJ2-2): DVKVTQSSRYLVKRTGEKVFLECVQDMDHENMFWYRQDPGLGLRLIYFSYDVKMKEKGDIPEGYSVSREKKERFSLILESASTNQTSMYLCASSLGKGEGGELFFGEGSRLTVL.